These 28 T cell receptor beta chains share one sample of origin, sequenced in a study of blood T cell repertoires in COVID-19. TCRdb's table, derived via immunoSEQ multiplex PCR, lists solely in-frame clones and lacks some. The table records around 250,000 clones, roughly 80% of them present only once. Sequenced: peripheral blood. The source is a man aged 55 to 70 who had recovered from COVID-19.

The chain combines TRBV7-8 with TRBJ2-7; D not certain. The CDR3 is 14 residues long. V was pared by 3 bases and J by 1 base, with 10 bases between. Germline-derived CDR1 and CDR2 are SGHVS and FQNEAQ. This CDR3 reads CASSFQGGSYEQYF. CDR3 DNA sequence: TGTGCCAGCAGCTTCCAAGGCGGTTCCTACGAGCAGTACTTC.

The V and J genes are TRBV7-6 and TRBJ2-2, with 7 bases fitting TRBD2. The V gene's germline CDR1 is SGHVS and CDR2 FNYEAQ. CDR3 size: 14 residues. J was trimmed by 5 bases and V by 4 bases; bases with no gene match: 4. The CDR3 DNA is TGTGCCAGCAGCTCAATGGGGGGGACCGGGGAGCTGTTTTTT. This codes for CASSSMGGTGELFF.

The V call is TRBV6-5, the J call TRBJ2-1; 8 bases line up with TRBD1. The trim removed 6 bases at V and 9 bases at J, leaving 10 bases unmatched. CDR1 MNHEY and CDR2 SVGAGI come from the germline V gene. CDR3 length: 14 amino acids. CDR3 region: CASRLTGASTEQFF. For the CDR3, the DNA is TGTGCCAGCAGACTGACAGGGGCGAGTACTGAGCAGTTCTTC.

This chain connects TRBV11-2 to TRBJ1-6, with no clear D. Germline CDR1 and CDR2: SGHAT and FQNNGV. Trimming left V 4 bases short and J 10 bases short, with 11 bases between. The CDR3 covers 13 residues. The CDR3 bases are TGTGCCAGCAGCTCGAGGGATTTCTCACCCCTCCACTTT. It encodes CASSSRDFSPLHF.

CDR3 residues: CASKRGGRGKETQYF. CDR3 nucleotide sequence: TGCGCCAGCAAAAGAGGGGGCAGGGGAAAAGAGACCCAGTACTTC. The V gene is TRBV4-1, the J gene TRBJ2-5, with 7 nucleotides matching TRBD1. CDR3 size: 15 residues. Germline assignment: CDR1 MGHRA and CDR2 YSYEKL. After removal of 7 bases from V and 3 bases from J, the junction contained 11 bases not matched to a gene.

This clone was seen a few times. This chain joins TRBV28 and TRBJ2-1, with 9 positions matching TRBD1. Germline V CDR1 and CDR2: MDHEN, SYDVKM. Trimming cost V 5 bases and J 3 bases; bases outside gene matches: 8. The CDR3 length is 16 residues. In DNA, the CDR3 is TGTGCCAGCAGTGCATCGGGGACAGGGAACTACAATGAGCAGTTCTTC. Translated, it gives CASSASGTGNYNEQFF.

The V gene is TRBV6-5, the J gene TRBJ1-6; D unresolved. Trimming left V 9 bases short and J 6 bases short, with 9 bases between. There are 12 residues in the CDR3. Germline V CDR1 and CDR2: MNHEY, SVGAGI. The CDR3 sequence: CASRRVNSPLHF. CDR3 in DNA: TGTGCCAGTAGGAGGGTTAATTCACCCCTCCACTTT.

In its sample, this clone was seen once. This sequence joins TRBV19 and TRBJ1-1, with TRBD1 as a possible D gene (5 bases). V lost 4 bases and J lost 7, with 16 bases in between. The germline V gene has CDR1 LNHDA and CDR2 SQIVND (reference sequence). The CDR3 length is 14 residues. Here the CDR3 DNA reads TGTGCCAGTAGTAACGTTGGGGGGATAGGTGAAGCTTTCTTT. Translation gives CASSNVGGIGEAFF.

The chain uses TRBV25-1 and TRBJ1-1; D is ambiguous. Germline V CDR1 and CDR2: MGHDK, SYGVNS. With 1 base removed from V and 2 bases from J, the gap between germline ends came to 5 bases. CDR3 length: 13 amino acids. The CDR3 reads CASSEWLNTEAFF. In nucleotides, the CDR3 is TGTGCCAGCAGTGAATGGCTCAACACTGAAGCTTTCTTT.

CDR3 bases: TGTGCCAGCAGCGATAGGGACACTGGAAACACCATATATTTT. Encoded protein: CASSDRDTGNTIYF. The genes are TRBV5-6 and TRBJ1-3; D may be TRBD1 (6 bases). This CDR3 region has 14 residues. CDR1 SGHDT and CDR2 YYEEEE come from the germline V gene. Between the trimmed V and J ends, which lost 4 bases and 2 bases, there was a span of 10 bases.

The chain has TRBV19 and TRBJ2-4, with no clear D. CDR1 is LNHDA and CDR2 is SQIVND in the germline V gene (reference sequence). V dropped 6 bases and J dropped 7 bases, with 13 bases sitting between them. The CDR3 is 13 amino acids. In nucleotides, the CDR3 is TGTGCCAGTAGCACCCTGGCCGGGAACATTCAGTACTTC. Translation gives CASSTLAGNIQYF.

This chain joins TRBV2 and TRBJ2-1; TRBD2 matches 13 bases. Germline CDR1 reads SNHLY; CDR2 reads FYNNEI. Trimming took 6 bases from V and 8 from J; bases not matched to a gene: 4. CDR3 size: 14 residues. The CDR3 region is CASRGTSGAHEQFF. Here the CDR3 DNA reads TGTGCCAGCAGAGGGACTAGCGGGGCTCATGAGCAGTTCTTC.

The V gene is TRBV5-1, the J gene TRBJ1-6; no clear D. The CDR3 totals 15 residues. Trimming removed 1 base from V and 5 bases from J, with 10 bases in between. CDR1 is SGHRS and CDR2 is YFSETQ in the germline V gene. The CDR3 region is CASSLSVGDNSPLHF. The CDR3 DNA reads as TGCGCCAGCAGCTTGTCAGTAGGAGATAATTCACCCCTCCACTTT.

This chain uses TRBV7-9 with TRBJ2-5; 12 bases agree with TRBD2. The CDR3 loop spans 16 amino acids. The J segment lost 4 bases and the V segment lost 5 bases, leaving 8 bases of the junction unmatched. Germline V lookup: CDR1 SEHNR, CDR2 FQNEAQ (reference sequence). The CDR3 here is CASSRLTSGSGETQYF. The CDR3 region has the DNA TGTGCCAGCAGCCGACTGACTAGCGGGAGTGGAGAGACCCAGTACTTC.

This sequence joins TRBV7-7 and TRBJ2-2; TRBD2 matches 8 bases. This CDR3 comprises 15 residues. Trimming cost V 5 bases and J 3 bases; bases outside gene matches: 5. The V gene's germline CDR1 is SSHAT and CDR2 FNYEAQ (reference sequence). CDR3 sequence reads: CASSASGRDTGELFF. Here the CDR3 DNA reads TGTGCCAGCAGCGCGAGCGGGAGAGACACCGGGGAGCTGTTTTTT.

This clone came up a few times. The rearrangement joins TRBV7-9 to TRBJ1-1; unclear D gene. Germline V gene sequence: CDR1 SEHNR, CDR2 FQNEAQ (reference sequence). Trimming cost V 4 bases and J 0 bases, with 15 bases left between them. The CDR3 runs to 16 residues. CDR3 sequence: CASSSPAGIMNTEAFF. The CDR3 coding sequence is TGTGCCAGCAGCTCTCCCGCGGGAATAATGAACACTGAAGCTTTCTTT.

The chain uses TRBV10-3 and TRBJ1-1, with no clear D. Looked up from germline, CDR1 is ENHRY and CDR2 is SYGVKD. Trimming removed 4 bases at V and 4 bases at J, with 10 bases between. There are 13 residues in the CDR3. CDR3 nucleotide sequence: TGTGCCATCAGTGGAGGGTCGGGCACTGAAGCTTTCTTT. It codes for CAISGGSGTEAFF.

This chain joins TRBV10-3 and TRBJ1-5; 8 nucleotides match TRBD1. V shed 0 bases, J shed 6 bases, and the junction held 7 bases outside the gene matches. CDR1 is ENHRY, CDR2 SYGVKD, per germline. CDR3 length equals 16 residues. CDR3 amino acids: CAISESLRTGSQPQHF. CDR3 nucleotides: TGTGCCATCAGTGAGTCACTAAGGACAGGGAGTCAGCCCCAGCATTTT.

The chain recombines TRBV13 with TRBJ2-3; D perhaps matches TRBD2 (6 bases). The CDR3 has 13 amino acids. The germline V gene encodes CDR1 PRHDT and CDR2 FYEKMQ (reference sequence). Trimming took 5 bases from V and 3 from J, leaving 9 bases between them. The CDR3 nucleotides read TGTGCCAGCAGCCGGAGCGGGACAGATACGCAGTATTTT. As protein: CASSRSGTDTQYF.

The rearrangement joins TRBV7-2 to TRBJ2-1; TRBD2 matches at 13 bases. Germline values: CDR1 SGHTA, CDR2 FQGNSA. V lost 5 bases to trimming and J lost 5 bases; unmatched junction nucleotides: 15. The CDR3 totals 19 residues. The CDR3 DNA follows: TGTGCCAGCAGCCCAGGACTAGCGGGAGTAACTAGTCGAAACAATGAGCAGTTCTTC. Translation: CASSPGLAGVTSRNNEQFF.

This clone was found a few times. V gene TRBV6-5 combines with J gene TRBJ2-5; possibly TRBD1 for D (5 bases). Trimming removed 2 bases from V and 2 bases from J, with 12 bases in between. Germline V lookup: CDR1 MNHEY, CDR2 SVGAGI. CDR3 length: 15 amino acids. CDR3 coding DNA: TGTGCCAGCAGTTACAGGGGCCAAGGTCAAGAGACCCAGTACTTC. Its translation: CASSYRGQGQETQYF.

The V and J genes are TRBV27 and TRBJ2-2; 7 bases map to TRBD2. The germline V gene has CDR1 MNHEY and CDR2 SMNVEV (reference sequence). Trimming took 1 base from V and 4 from J; bases not matched to a gene: 3. The CDR3 spans 15 residues. The DNA of the CDR3 is TGTGCCAGCAGTTTATTGGGACTACGCACCGGGGAGCTGTTTTTT. Encoded protein: CASSLLGLRTGELFF.

The chain joins TRBV5-8 to TRBJ2-1; TRBD2 agrees at 12 bases. J lost 9 bases, V lost 7 bases, and 17 bases had no gene match. The CDR3 spans 17 residues. CDR1 and CDR2 from the germline V gene are SGHTS and YDEGEE. The CDR3, as DNA: TGTGCCAGCCAAAAGACGAAAGGACTAGCGGGATTCATTGAGCAGTTCTTC. The encoded protein is CASQKTKGLAGFIEQFF. The full variable domain, with the rest looked up from reference TRBV5-8 and TRBJ2-1, is EAGVTQSPTHLIKTRGQQATLRCSPISGHTSVYWYQQALGLGLQFLLWYDEGEERNRGNFPPRFSGRQFPNYSSELNVNALELEDSALYLCASQKTKGLAGFIEQFFGPGTRLTVL.

CDR3 sequence: CASGRKRQATNEKLFF. For the CDR3, the DNA is TGTGCCAGCGGAAGAAAAAGACAGGCAACTAATGAAAAACTGTTTTTT. V gene TRBV19 combines with J gene TRBJ1-4; tentatively, D is TRBD1 (6 bases). The ends were cut back, 9 bases at V and 0 bases at J, with 17 bases in the middle. This CDR3 has 16 residues. Germline CDR1 reads LNHDA; CDR2 reads SQIVND (reference sequence).

The V and J genes are TRBV7-9 and TRBJ2-5, with 7 bases identical to TRBD1. The CDR3 extends over 15 amino acids. V shed 2 bases, J shed 2 bases, and the junction held 5 bases outside the gene matches. Germline CDR1 SEHNR, CDR2 FQNEAQ (reference sequence). The chain's CDR3 is CASSLRGLSQETQYF. The CDR3 DNA reads as TGTGCCAGCAGCTTAAGGGGGCTGTCACAAGAGACCCAGTACTTC.

The V call is TRBV10-2, the J call TRBJ1-4; D is ambiguous. The V end was cut by 2 bases, the J end by 8 bases, with 12 bases between. From germline, CDR1 is WSHSY and CDR2 SAAADI. The CDR3 is made up of 14 amino acids. CDR3 residues: CASSETRPEEKLFF. DNA for the CDR3: TGCGCCAGCAGTGAGACCCGCCCGGAGGAAAAACTGTTTTTT.

The chain is built from TRBV6-6 and TRBJ2-7; TRBD1 matches at 9 bases. The V segment lost 4 bases and the J segment 5 bases; nucleotides outside the gene matches: 6. The V gene's germline CDR1 is MNHNY and CDR2 SVGAGI (reference sequence). The CDR3 has 14 amino acids. In nucleotides, the CDR3 is TGTGCCAGCAGTTCGGGACAGGGTTCCCACGAGCAGTACTTC. Its protein is CASSSGQGSHEQYF.

V and J are TRBV11-2 and TRBJ2-5; the D is unclear. Trimming took 5 bases from V and 7 from J, leaving 11 bases between them. The length of the CDR3 is 12 residues. In germline, CDR1 is SGHAT, CDR2 FQNNGV. The chain's CDR3 is CASSPARGTQYF. In DNA form, the CDR3 reads TGTGCCAGCAGCCCCGCGCGAGGGACCCAGTACTTC.